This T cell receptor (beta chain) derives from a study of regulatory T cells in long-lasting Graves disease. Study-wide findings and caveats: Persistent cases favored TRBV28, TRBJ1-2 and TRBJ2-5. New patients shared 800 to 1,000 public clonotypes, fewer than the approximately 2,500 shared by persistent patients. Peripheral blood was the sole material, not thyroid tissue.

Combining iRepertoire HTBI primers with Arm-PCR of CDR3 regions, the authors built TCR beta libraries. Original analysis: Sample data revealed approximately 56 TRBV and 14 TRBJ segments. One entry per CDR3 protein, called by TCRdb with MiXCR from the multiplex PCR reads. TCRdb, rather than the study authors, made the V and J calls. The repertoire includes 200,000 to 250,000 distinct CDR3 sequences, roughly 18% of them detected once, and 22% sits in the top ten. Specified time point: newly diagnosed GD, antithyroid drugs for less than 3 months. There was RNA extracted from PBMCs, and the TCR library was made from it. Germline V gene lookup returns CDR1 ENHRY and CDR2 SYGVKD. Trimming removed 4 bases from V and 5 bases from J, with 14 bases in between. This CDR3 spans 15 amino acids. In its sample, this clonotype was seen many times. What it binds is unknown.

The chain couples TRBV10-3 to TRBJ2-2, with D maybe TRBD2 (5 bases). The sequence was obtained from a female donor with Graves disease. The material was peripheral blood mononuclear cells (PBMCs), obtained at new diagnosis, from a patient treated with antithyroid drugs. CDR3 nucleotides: TGTGCCATCAGTGTGCGGGCGCCGGGGACCGGGGAGCTGTTTTTT. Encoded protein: CAISVRAPGTGELFF.